What follows describes a single T cell receptor beta chain. Its antigen remains unknown. The repertoire was sequenced with immunoSEQ multiplex PCR; TCRdb's copy has only in-frame clones and lacks some. Among approximately 180,000 clones listed, about 90% were seen once. V lost 4 bases and J lost 3; bases outside the gene matches: 6. The CDR3 extends over 16 amino acids. Germline assignment: CDR1 MDHEN and CDR2 SYDVKM. This entry belongs to a study of T cell responses to AZD1222 COVID-19 vaccine. Study outcomes and limitations: Breadth and depth of Spike-specific TCRs rose after two AZD1222 doses.

Sequenced here: peripheral blood, sampled on day 0 of AZD1222 vaccination. This clonotype was sampled from an adult in good health. The V and J genes are TRBV28 and TRBJ2-5; 12 bases agree with TRBD1. The CDR3 coding sequence is TGTGCCAGCAGTTCCGCCGGGACAGGGGGCGAAGAGACCCAGTACTTC. Protein sequence: CASSSAGTGGEETQYF.